One sample yielded the 22 T cell receptor beta chains listed below, sequenced in a study of long-term antiretroviral therapy in people with HIV. Assay version v3.0 of immunoSEQ was used, and it was run at survey level. Assay used: immunoSEQ multiplex PCR; TCRdb lists only in-frame clones, some missing. The sample includes roughly 18,000 clones, around four fifths seen only once; the top ten take roughly 15%. Sequencing used unsorted PBMCs, obtained 0.3 years after starting antiretroviral therapy. The origin of the receptors is a woman aged 45-65 years with HIV.

The gene calls are TRBV11-2 and TRBJ1-6; D not resolved. The CDR3 is 14 amino acids. Germline V lookup: CDR1 SGHAT, CDR2 FQNNGV. V gave up 5 bases and J gave up 6 bases, with 11 bases separating them. The CDR3 coding sequence is TGTGCCAGCAGCCCTGGACGGGTTAATTCACCCCTCCACTTT. Its translation: CASSPGRVNSPLHF.

This chain joins TRBV5-8 and TRBJ2-7; no reliable D call. V was clipped by 10 bases and J by 4 bases, with 18 bases between them. Germline CDR1 is SGHTS and CDR2 is YDEGEE. This CDR3 has 13 amino acids. In DNA, the CDR3 is TGTGCCGGAGCGAATAGCCGGACGTACGAGCAGTACGTC. As protein: CAGANSRTYEQYV.

This chain links TRBV5-5 with TRBJ1-6; 9 nucleotides match TRBD1. Unmatched junction bases numbered 9, after V lost 4 bases and J lost 4 bases. Germline V gives CDR1 SGHKS, CDR2 YYEKEE (reference sequence). The CDR3 length is 17 residues. CDR3 bases: TGTGCCAGCAGCGATTACAGGGGGCCCTCGTATAATTCACCCCTCCACTTT. Amino acid sequence: CASSDYRGPSYNSPLHF.

This clone was picked up a small number of times. The chain couples TRBV27 to TRBJ1-1, with TRBD1 matching 8 bases. The germline V gene has CDR1 MNHEY and CDR2 SMNVEV (reference sequence). V gave up 3 bases and J gave up 1 base; unmatched junction bases: 1. This CDR3 comprises 14 residues. As DNA, the CDR3 is TGTGCCAGCAGTTTTGACAGGGGGAACACTGAAGCTTTCTTT. Translated: CASSFDRGNTEAFF.

This clone is labeled medium-sized. The chain has TRBV4-1 and TRBJ1-3; D gene unclear. Germline loops: CDR1 MGHRA, CDR2 YSYEKL. The CDR3 sequence is 14 residues long. V shed 1 base and J shed 8 bases, with 12 bases lying between them. The CDR3 DNA sequence: TGCGCCAGCAGCCAAGGGTGGACGGGCTACACCATATATTTT. Encoded protein: CASSQGWTGYTIYF.

This chain connects TRBV2 to TRBJ1-1; TRBD1 aligns across 7 bases. Germline trimming cut 6 bases from V and 3 bases from J; bases unmatched to any gene: 7. From germline, CDR1 is SNHLY and CDR2 FYNNEI. The CDR3 is 14 residues long. This CDR3 reads CASSKTGEDTEAFF. Written as DNA, the CDR3 is TGTGCCAGCAGCAAAACAGGGGAGGACACTGAAGCTTTCTTT.

The chain combines TRBV19 with TRBJ2-7, with D perhaps assigned TRBD1 or TRBD2 (5 bases each). There are 15 residues in the CDR3. Deletions cut 3 bases from V and 3 bases from J, with 15 bases between. The germline CDR1 and CDR2 sequences are LNHDA and SQIVND (reference sequence). CDR3 coding DNA: TGTGCCAGTAGTATTCGGTTTGGGGGTGGCTACGAGCAGTACTTC. Its protein product is CASSIRFGGGYEQYF.

The chain combines TRBV4-2 with TRBJ1-4; D is perhaps TRBD1 (5 bases). With 2 bases removed from V and 8 bases from J, the gap between germline ends came to 12 bases. This CDR3 spans 14 amino acids. CDR1 is LGHNA and CDR2 is YNFKEQ in the germline V gene. The CDR3 sequence: CASSQWTGEEKLFF. The CDR3 nucleotides are TGTGCCAGCAGCCAATGGACGGGGGAGGAAAAACTGTTTTTT.

This chain links TRBV18 with TRBJ1-1; D is possibly TRBD1 (5 bases). CDR3 length: 14 residues. CDR1 KGHSH and CDR2 LQKENI come from the germline V gene. The germline V and J ends were trimmed by 2 bases and 2 bases, with 9 bases remaining between them. CDR3 amino acids: CASSPAGGNTEAFF. CDR3 DNA: TGTGCCAGCTCACCAGCGGGGGGAAACACTGAAGCTTTCTTT.

This clone appeared once. The chain combines TRBV7-2 with TRBJ1-3; D is uncertain. CDR1 is SGHTA and CDR2 is FQGNSA in the germline V gene. V was shortened by 1 base and J by 3 bases, with 13 bases between the two germline ends. This CDR3 is built from 16 residues. In DNA, the CDR3 is TGTGCCAGCAGCTTAGGGCAGCCCGCAAGTGGAAACACCATATATTTT. Translating it yields CASSLGQPASGNTIYF.

This clone was seen a few times. Other DNA sequences in this sample translate to the same CDR3. The chain carries TRBV11-2 and TRBJ1-2; 8 bases are a match to TRBD1. This CDR3 has 14 residues. V lost 4 bases to trimming and J lost 2 bases; unmatched junction nucleotides: 3. Germline V gene data show CDR1 as SGHAT and CDR2 as FQNNGV. The CDR3 sequence is CASSSQGGNYGYTF. DNA of the CDR3: TGTGCCAGCAGCTCACAGGGGGGCAACTATGGCTACACCTTC.

The V gene is TRBV10-2, the J gene TRBJ2-3; no firm D call. Germline V lookup: CDR1 WSHSY, CDR2 SAAADI. The CDR3 totals 16 residues. V lost 3 bases to trimming and J lost 2 bases, with 15 bases between them. The CDR3 protein is CASSDDFLGNTDTQYF. CDR3 nucleotides: TGCGCCAGCAGTGATGATTTTTTAGGGAACACAGATACGCAGTATTTT.

The sample holds a few counts of this clone. The chain joins TRBV28 to TRBJ1-5; the match to TRBD1 covers 10 bases. V gave up 6 bases and J gave up 2 bases; unmatched junction bases: 4. CDR3 length equals 15 residues. CDR1 and CDR2 from the germline V gene are MDHEN and SYDVKM. The CDR3 DNA reads as TGTGCCAGCAGGCTAGGGACAGGGGGCAATCAGCCCCAGCATTTT. Residues: CASRLGTGGNQPQHF.

The chain combines TRBV2 with TRBJ2-7; D uncertain. This CDR3 has 15 residues. From germline, CDR1 is SNHLY and CDR2 FYNNEI. The germline V and J ends were trimmed by 0 bases and 6 bases, with 15 bases remaining between them. CDR3 sequence (DNA): TGTGCCAGCAGTGAAGCGCCGGGCCGCGTGGGCGAGCAGTACTTC. Translation gives CASSEAPGRVGEQYF. Full variable domain (outside the CDR3, taken from reference TRBV2 and TRBJ2-7): EPEVTQTPSHQVTQMGQEVILRCVPISNHLYFYWYRQILGQKVEFLVSFYNNEISEKSEIFDDQFSVERPDGSNFTLKIRSTKLEDSAMYFCASSEAPGRVGEQYFGPGTRLTVT.

The chain combines TRBV7-2 with TRBJ2-5; D may be TRBD1 or TRBD2 (6 bases each). This CDR3 contains 15 residues. Per germline, CDR1 SGHTA and CDR2 FQGNSA. The V end lost 1 base, the J end lost 5 bases, and 14 bases lay between the germline ends. Written as DNA, the CDR3 is TGTGCCAGCAGCTTAGATCCAGGGGAGGTGGAGACCCAGTACTTC. Translating gives CASSLDPGEVETQYF.

The chain joins TRBV6-5 to TRBJ2-4; D is perhaps TRBD2 (5 bases). The V end was cut by 5 bases, the J end by 3 bases, with 11 bases between. There are 14 residues in the CDR3. Per germline, CDR1 MNHEY and CDR2 SVGAGI. CDR3 sequence reads: CASSGAAYKNIQYF. The CDR3 DNA is TGTGCCAGCAGTGGAGCGGCTTACAAAAACATTCAGTACTTC.

The chain recombines TRBV30 with TRBJ1-5; D is unresolved. CDR1 and CDR2 from the germline V gene are GTSNPN and SVGIG (reference sequence). The V end lost 2 bases, the J end lost 6 bases, and 11 bases lay between the germline ends. This CDR3 has 13 residues. The CDR3 spells CAWSPSSSQPQHF. The CDR3 nucleotides read TGTGCCTGGAGTCCCTCGTCATCTCAGCCCCAGCATTTT.

The chain couples TRBV19 to TRBJ1-5, with 10 bases matching TRBD1. The J segment lost 4 bases and the V segment lost 1 base, leaving 4 bases of the junction unmatched. Germline V gene sequence: CDR1 LNHDA, CDR2 SQIVND (reference sequence). The CDR3 extends over 16 amino acids. The CDR3 DNA reads as TGTGCCAGTAGTATAGGCTGGGGACAGGGGAATCAGCCCCAGCATTTT. Residues: CASSIGWGQGNQPQHF. Looking up the rest from reference TRBV19 and TRBJ1-5 gives the full variable domain: DGGITQSPKYLFRKEGQNVTLSCEQNLNHDAMYWYRQDPGQGLRLIYYSQIVNDFQKGDIAEGYSVSREKKESFPLTVTSAQKNPTAFYLCASSIGWGQGNQPQHFGDGTRLSIL.

This sequence joins TRBV29-1 and TRBJ2-2; 10 bases line up with TRBD2. The CDR3 contains 17 residues. The V gene's germline CDR1 is SQVTM and CDR2 ANQGSEA. V was clipped by 7 bases and J by 6 bases; unmatched bases: 17. The CDR3 bases are TGCAGCGCCGAGGGGTCTAATAGCGGGGGGAAAGCCGGGGAGCTGTTTTTT. This sequence encodes CSAEGSNSGGKAGELFF.

This clone occurred a few times. J is TRBJ1-1 and V is TRBV20-1; D may be TRBD1 (6 bases). Trimming stripped 6 bases from V and 12 bases from J, with 17 bases between. Germline CDR1 and CDR2: DFQATT and SNEGSKA (reference sequence). This CDR3 region has 11 residues. CDR3 sequence reads: CSAGGQGTTFF. For the CDR3, the DNA is TGCAGTGCCGGGGGGCAGGGAACTACTTTCTTT.

The CDR3, as DNA: TGCGCCAGCAGTCCCACGCCCCGAACAGGGGGTTTTGAAAAACTGTTTTTT. Its protein product is CASSPTPRTGGFEKLFF. This rearrangement joins TRBV5-1 to TRBJ1-4; 8 positions match TRBD1. The CDR3 has 17 residues. The germline V gene encodes CDR1 SGHRS and CDR2 YFSETQ. Trimming cost V 5 bases and J 7 bases; bases outside gene matches: 16.

The chain links TRBV2 to TRBJ1-4; 10 bases map to TRBD1. J was trimmed by 2 bases and V by 9 bases; bases with no gene match: 3. This CDR3 has 14 amino acids. Germline CDR1 SNHLY, CDR2 FYNNEI. CDR3 nucleotide sequence: TGTGCCAGTGACAGGGGGCTTACTAATGAAAAACTGTTTTTT. This codes for CASDRGLTNEKLFF.